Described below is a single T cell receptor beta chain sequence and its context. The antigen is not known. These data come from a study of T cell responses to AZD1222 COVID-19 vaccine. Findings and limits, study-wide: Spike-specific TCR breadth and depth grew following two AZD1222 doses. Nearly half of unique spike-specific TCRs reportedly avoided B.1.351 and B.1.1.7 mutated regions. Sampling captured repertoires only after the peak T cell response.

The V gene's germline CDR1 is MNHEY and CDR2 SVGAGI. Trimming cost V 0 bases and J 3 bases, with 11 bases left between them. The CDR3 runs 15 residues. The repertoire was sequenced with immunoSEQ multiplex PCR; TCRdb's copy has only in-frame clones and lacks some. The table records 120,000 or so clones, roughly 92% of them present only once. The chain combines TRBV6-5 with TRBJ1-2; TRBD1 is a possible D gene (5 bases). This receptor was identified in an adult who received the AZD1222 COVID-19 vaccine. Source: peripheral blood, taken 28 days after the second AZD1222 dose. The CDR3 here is CASSYSTGVDYGYTF. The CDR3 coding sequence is TGTGCCAGCAGTTACTCTACAGGTGTCGACTATGGCTACACCTTC.